The T cell receptor (beta chain) described here comes from a study of T cells in women clearing cervical HPV infection. About the research overall: Case blood was drawn when the lesion was first found; control blood after infection became undetectable. Study-level points and caveats: T-cell numbers per sample were unknown and may explain richness differences.

The repertoire was sequenced with immunoSEQ multiplex PCR; TCRdb's copy has only in-frame clones and lacks some. The listing records fewer than 40,000 clones. HPV was found by MY09/MY11 PCR and dot-blot genotyping. Worth noting for this clone: The antigen is undetermined. Sequencing ends 3 residues short of the CDR3 end; the germline J gene provides the rest.

Germline V lookup: CDR1 LNHDA, CDR2 SQIVND (reference sequence). The CDR3 contains 17 residues. Trimming cost V 5 bases and J 8 bases; bases outside gene matches: 17. J is TRBJ2-1 and V is TRBV19; 8 bases match TRBD2. The receptor was derived from a woman between 18 and 69 years old with a cervical HPV16 infection that either progressed to CIN3+ or cleared (not recorded which). Material for sequencing was blood buffy coat. The CDR3 reads CASSPLGRGAFRDEQFF. The sequenced part of the CDR3 DNA is TGTGCCAGTAGTCCCCTCGGGCGGGGGGCCTTCCGGGATGAG.